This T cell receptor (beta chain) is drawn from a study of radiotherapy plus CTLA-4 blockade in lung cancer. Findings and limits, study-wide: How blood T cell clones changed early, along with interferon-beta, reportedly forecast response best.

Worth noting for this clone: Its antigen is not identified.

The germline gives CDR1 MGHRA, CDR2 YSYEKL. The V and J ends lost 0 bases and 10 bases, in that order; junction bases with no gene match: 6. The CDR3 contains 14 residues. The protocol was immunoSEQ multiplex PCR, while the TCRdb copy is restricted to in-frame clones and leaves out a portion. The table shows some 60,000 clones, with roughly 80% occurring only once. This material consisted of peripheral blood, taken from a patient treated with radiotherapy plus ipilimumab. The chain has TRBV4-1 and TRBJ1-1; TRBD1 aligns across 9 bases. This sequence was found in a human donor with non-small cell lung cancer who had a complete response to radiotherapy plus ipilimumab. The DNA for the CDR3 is TGCGCCAGCAGCCAAGAGGGCGCGGGACAGGGAGCTTTCTTT. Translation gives CASSQEGAGQGAFF.